The 28 T cell receptor beta chains reported below all come from one sample, sequenced in a study of spatial heterogeneity in lung cancer. TCRdb used MiXCR to reprocess the 5' RACE reads, holding one entry per CDR3 protein. The sample gives approximately 100,000 distinct CDR3 sequences, approximately 19% of which show up once; about a fifth is in the top ten. Time point given: blood at routine non-recurrence follow-up after resection. The specimen was PBMCs, collected at follow-up. The source of these receptors is a male donor with early-stage non-small cell lung cancer.

The rearrangement links TRBV3-1 to TRBJ2-2, with TRBD2 identical over 9 bases. The CDR3 length is 16 residues. The germline gives CDR1 LGHDT, CDR2 YNNKEL (reference sequence). J gave up 6 bases and V 0 bases, and 5 bases lay outside the gene matches. In DNA form, the CDR3 reads TGTGCCAGCAGCCAAGATTGGGTAGCGGGAGCCGGGGAGCTGTTTTTT. It specifies CASSQDWVAGAGELFF.

This sequence joins TRBV6-5 and TRBJ2-5; D may correspond to TRBD1 or TRBD2 (6 bases each). This CDR3 region has 18 residues. V shed 0 bases and J shed 4 bases, with 21 bases lying between them. Germline loops: CDR1 MNHEY, CDR2 SVGAGI. CDR3 nucleotides: TGTGCCAGCAGTTACTCGATGGATCTAACAGGGACTCGAGAGACCCAGTACTTC. Translating it yields CASSYSMDLTGTRETQYF.

This clonotype was seen a few times. This sequence joins TRBV19 and TRBJ2-3; D unclear. This CDR3 has 12 amino acids. Trimming removed 5 bases from V and 5 bases from J, with 8 bases in between. Germline values: CDR1 LNHDA, CDR2 SQIVND (reference sequence). CDR3 nucleotides: TGTGCCAGTAGTTCCACTCGAGATACGCAGTATTTT. It yields the protein CASSSTRDTQYF.

This clonotype was recorded many times. The chain combines TRBV20-1 with TRBJ1-5; D gene unclear. This CDR3 region has 14 residues. The germline V gene has CDR1 DFQATT and CDR2 SNEGSKA (reference sequence). The V and J ends lost 3 bases and 3 bases respectively, with 12 bases between them. CDR3 region: CSASNPKTNQPQHF. CDR3 in DNA: TGCAGTGCTAGTAATCCTAAAACCAATCAGCCCCAGCATTTT.

The rearrangement links TRBV20-1 to TRBJ1-1; 8 bases map to TRBD1. The CDR3 totals 14 residues. CDR1 is DFQATT, CDR2 SNEGSKA, per germline (reference sequence). Trimming cost V 5 bases and J 1 base; bases outside gene matches: 6. CDR3 amino acids: CSARGDRRNTEAFF. The DNA of the CDR3 is TGCAGTGCTCGAGGGGACAGGAGGAACACTGAAGCTTTCTTT.

This clonotype has more than one count but fewer than ten. This chain joins TRBV25-1 and TRBJ2-3; a possible D gene is TRBD2 (7 bases). CDR1 MGHDK and CDR2 SYGVNS come from the germline V gene. V dropped 3 bases and J dropped 6 bases, with 16 bases sitting between them. CDR3 length: 15 amino acids. The CDR3 reads CASSEGAGAGDTQYF. The CDR3 DNA is TGTGCCAGCAGTGAGGGTGCGGGGGCAGGGGATACGCAGTATTTT.

This clonotype was counted between two and nine times. The chain links TRBV7-8 to TRBJ1-5; a possible D gene is TRBD1 (6 bases). Trimming left V 2 bases short and J 5 bases short, with 13 bases between. Germline CDR1 SGHVS, CDR2 FQNEAQ. This CDR3 comprises 15 residues. This CDR3 reads CASSLSGASHQPQHF. DNA of the CDR3: TGTGCCAGCAGCTTATCAGGGGCTTCACATCAGCCCCAGCATTTT.

This clonotype was found a few times. The chain carries TRBV24-1 and TRBJ2-7; tentatively, D is TRBD1 (6 bases). Germline V gives CDR1 KGHDR, CDR2 SFDVKD. The CDR3 spans 15 residues. V lost 2 bases, J lost 1 base, and 11 bases lay in between. Written as DNA, the CDR3 is TGTGCCACCAGTGATTCCTCCAGGGGTTCCTACGAGCAGTACTTC. It codes for CATSDSSRGSYEQYF.

The sample holds many counts of this clonotype. The chain links TRBV6-2 or TRBV6-3 to TRBJ2-7, with D possibly being TRBD2 (7 bases). The CDR3 is 15 residues long. The germline V and J ends were trimmed by 6 bases and 3 bases, with 18 bases remaining between them. Germline loops: CDR1 MNHEY, CDR2 SVGEGT. CDR3 sequence reads: CASRPRGAVGYEQYV. Written as DNA, the CDR3 is TGTGCCAGCAGACCACGGGGGGCTGTGGGCTACGAGCAGTACGTC.

The chain links TRBV6-6 to TRBJ2-3; 7 positions match TRBD2. CDR1 is MNHNY and CDR2 is SVGAGI in the germline V gene (reference sequence). This CDR3 has 15 amino acids. Trimming at V came to 5 bases and at J to 4 bases, leaving 9 bases not matched to a gene. This CDR3 is CASSKLASVSDTQYF. The CDR3 bases are TGTGCCAGCAGTAAACTAGCGTCCGTCTCAGATACGCAGTATTTT.

This clonotype was found many times. The rearrangement joins TRBV11-2 to TRBJ2-7; the D gene is possibly TRBD1 (6 bases). The germline CDR1 and CDR2 sequences are SGHAT and FQNNGV. The length of the CDR3 is 13 residues. Trimming took off 7 bases at V and 2 bases at J, with 12 bases between the two ends. The CDR3 spells CASTDDRTYEQYF. For the CDR3, the DNA is TGTGCCAGCACCGACGACAGGACCTACGAGCAGTACTTC.

This clonotype was picked up many times. V is TRBV5-6 and J is TRBJ1-1; weak D call: TRBD1 (6 bases). V lost 4 bases and J 4 bases, leaving 17 bases between the germline ends. The germline V gene has CDR1 SGHDT and CDR2 YYEEEE. This CDR3 contains 15 residues. CDR3 DNA: TGTGCCAGCAGCCCGGACAATCGAGGGGGCACTGAAGCTTTCTTT. It yields the protein CASSPDNRGGTEAFF.

The chain recombines TRBV4-2 with TRBJ2-3, with D uncertain. CDR1 and CDR2 (germline): LGHNA, YNFKEQ. V was clipped by 0 bases and J by 8 bases, with 9 bases between them. The CDR3 has 13 amino acids. The CDR3 is CASSQDRVGTQYF. The CDR3 nucleotides are TGTGCCAGCAGCCAAGATCGAGTGGGTACGCAGTATTTT.

This clonotype turned up a few times. V and J are TRBV28 and TRBJ2-7, with TRBD1 as a possible D gene (6 bases). Trimming left V 1 base short and J 5 bases short, with 9 bases between. This CDR3 has 13 amino acids. The germline V gene has CDR1 MDHEN and CDR2 SYDVKM. The CDR3 spells CASSLFGGDEQYF. In DNA form, the CDR3 reads TGTGCCAGCAGTTTATTTGGGGGCGACGAGCAGTACTTC.

This clonotype was counted between two and nine times. The gene calls are TRBV6-5 and TRBJ2-3; 7 bases match TRBD1. V lost 2 bases and J lost 3; bases outside the gene matches: 8. CDR1 MNHEY and CDR2 SVGAGI come from the germline V gene. The CDR3 is 16 residues long. This CDR3 reads CASSYPTGERTDTQYF. CDR3 DNA: TGTGCCAGCAGTTACCCCACAGGGGAACGGACAGATACGCAGTATTTT.

This clonotype was found a few times. The rearrangement uses TRBV29-1 and TRBJ1-2, with no clear D. Trimming shortened V by 2 bases and J by 4 bases, and 11 bases separated the two germline ends. Germline-derived CDR1 and CDR2 are SQVTM and ANQGSEA. This CDR3 is 13 amino acids long. In DNA form, the CDR3 reads TGCAGCGTTGAAAGGCAATTGAGCTATGGCTACACCTTC. Translating gives CSVERQLSYGYTF. The full variable domain, in which reference TRBV29-1 and TRBJ1-2 provide the parts outside the CDR3, is SAVISQKPSRDICQRGTSLTIQCQVDSQVTMMFWYRQQPGQSLTLIATANQGSEATYESGFVIDKFPISRPNLTFSTLTVSNMSPEDSSIYLCSVERQLSYGYTFGSGTRLTVV.

The genes are TRBV2 and TRBJ1-2; TRBD1 matches at 8 bases. Germline V lookup: CDR1 SNHLY, CDR2 FYNNEI. This CDR3 spans 12 amino acids. J gave up 4 bases and V 6 bases, and 1 base lay outside the gene matches. The DNA of the CDR3 is TGTGCCAGCAGCGGGACAGGCTATGGCTACACCTTC. Translated: CASSGTGYGYTF.

This clonotype was detected a few times. The chain links TRBV9 to TRBJ2-1; D perhaps matches TRBD2 (5 bases). Germline CDR1 and CDR2: SGDLS and YYNGEE. The CDR3 is made up of 16 amino acids. Trimming shortened V by 0 bases and J by 0 bases, and 10 bases separated the two germline ends. The CDR3 sequence is CASSVVDFSSYNEQFF. CDR3 sequence (DNA): TGTGCCAGCAGCGTAGTGGACTTTAGCTCCTACAATGAGCAGTTCTTC.

V is TRBV2 and J is TRBJ1-2; unclear D gene. The CDR3 runs 14 residues. V shed 0 bases and J shed 3 bases, with 8 bases lying between them. Germline loops: CDR1 SNHLY, CDR2 FYNNEI. In DNA, the CDR3 is TGTGCCAGCAGTGAAGCTCGACCGGACTATGGCTACACCTTC. This translates into CASSEARPDYGYTF.

The chain links TRBV6-6 to TRBJ1-1; weak D call: TRBD1 (6 bases). CDR1 and CDR2 (germline): MNHNY, SVGAGI (reference sequence). The CDR3 contains 15 residues. V gave up 0 bases and J gave up 1 base, with 9 bases separating them. DNA of the CDR3: TGTGCCAGCAGTTACTCAACAGGGACGAACACTGAAGCTTTCTTT. Residues: CASSYSTGTNTEAFF.

This chain links TRBV25-1 with TRBJ2-7; D unclear. Trimming removed 3 bases at V and 1 base at J, with 7 bases between. The CDR3 totals 13 residues. The germline gives CDR1 MGHDK, CDR2 SYGVNS. The CDR3 loop is CASSDTTSYEQYV. As DNA, the CDR3 is TGTGCCAGCAGTGATACTACTTCCTACGAGCAGTACGTC.

In DNA form, the CDR3 reads TGTGCCAGCAGCCTTGGAGGGCCAGATGAAGCTTTCTTT. Protein sequence: CASSLGGPDEAFF. The chain recombines TRBV12-3 or TRBV12-4 with TRBJ1-1; D remains ambiguous. This CDR3 region has 13 residues. V shed 6 bases and J shed 7 bases, with 15 bases lying between them.

At least ten counts were recorded for this clonotype. V is TRBV9 and J is TRBJ2-5; D not resolved. From germline, CDR1 is SGDLS and CDR2 YYNGEE. The V end lost 0 bases, the J end lost 2 bases, and 8 bases lay between the germline ends. This CDR3 contains 14 residues. The CDR3 loop reads CASSVEGLQETQYF. CDR3 sequence (DNA): TGTGCCAGCAGCGTAGAGGGTCTTCAAGAGACCCAGTACTTC.

The V gene is TRBV7-8, the J gene TRBJ2-3; 7 nucleotides line up with TRBD2. The ends lost 5 bases at V and 2 bases at J; junction bases unmatched: 10. The germline CDR1 and CDR2 sequences are SGHVS and FQNEAQ. The length of the CDR3 is 16 residues. CDR3 sequence reads: CASSPWVAGSTDTQYF. The CDR3 DNA reads TGTGCCAGCAGCCCCTGGGTAGCGGGCTCCACAGATACGCAGTATTTT.

The genes are TRBV19 and TRBJ1-2; weak D call: TRBD1 (5 bases). This CDR3 contains 16 residues. V was pared by 5 bases and J by 5 bases, with 21 bases between. Per the germline V gene, CDR1 is LNHDA and CDR2 is SQIVND (reference sequence). The CDR3 loop is CASSSSRITGRYGYTF. Written as DNA, the CDR3 is TGTGCCAGTAGTTCCAGCCGTATTACAGGACGGTATGGCTACACCTTC. Complete variable domain (other parts from reference TRBV19 and TRBJ1-2): DGGITQSPKYLFRKEGQNVTLSCEQNLNHDAMYWYRQDPGQGLRLIYYSQIVNDFQKGDIAEGYSVSREKKESFPLTVTSAQKNPTAFYLCASSSSRITGRYGYTFGSGTRLTVV.

This clonotype was observed a handful of times. The chain employs TRBV12-3 or TRBV12-4 and TRBJ2-3, with 12 bases matching TRBD2. The junction had 5 bases not matched to a gene; V was cut back by 6 bases and J by 1 base. The CDR3 is 16 amino acids. The CDR3 DNA reads as TGTGCCAGCAGCCCCAGACTAGCGGGGGGCACAGATACGCAGTATTTT. This encodes CASSPRLAGGTDTQYF.

This clonotype has a count of ten or more. The chain recombines TRBV20-1 with TRBJ2-7, with D possibly TRBD1 on 6 matching bases. The CDR3 loop spans 14 amino acids. The germline gives CDR1 DFQATT, CDR2 SNEGSKA (reference sequence). V was cut by 4 bases and J by 2 bases, with 15 bases left in between. CDR3: CSATHRRGTYEQYF. For the CDR3, the DNA is TGCAGTGCTACCCATCGCAGGGGTACCTACGAGCAGTACTTC.

The chain recombines TRBV7-9 with TRBJ2-2; D might be TRBD2 (5 bases). Germline-derived CDR1 and CDR2 are SEHNR and FQNEAQ (reference sequence). Trimming removed 3 bases from V and 1 base from J, with 6 bases in between. The CDR3 runs to 14 residues. The CDR3 sequence is CASSLDWNTGELFF. CDR3 DNA: TGTGCCAGCAGCTTGGACTGGAACACCGGGGAGCTGTTTTTT.